The sequence of this T cell receptor (beta chain) was determined in a study of cytomegalovirus exposure and HLA in healthy donors. This table comes from immunoSEQ multiplex PCR, and its TCRdb copy is limited to in-frame clones, with some not included. The sample holds 130,000 to 150,000 clones, around 89% seen once. Germline CDR1 is SGHRS and CDR2 is YFSETQ. V lost 0 bases and J lost 4, with 19 bases in between. This CDR3 comprises 17 residues. The sequence was obtained from a young woman in good health and CMV-seropositive. The sequencing sample was made of PBMCs. The rearrangement links TRBV5-1 to TRBJ2-5, with D maybe TRBD2 (6 bases). The CDR3 reads CASSLGVAGRERETQYF. The CDR3, as DNA: TGCGCCAGCAGCTTGGGTGTGGCGGGAAGAGAACGAGAGACCCAGTACTTC.